This TCR beta chain is drawn from a study of shared clonotypes between healthy human individuals. TCRdb keeps only in-frame clones here, not all; method: immunoSEQ multiplex PCR. The sample shows 2 million to 2.5 million clones, approximately 96% of them seen only once. The donors, all of them Caucasian adults, lived in Nashville, Tennessee. Study conclusions and caveats: There were few donors, and this limited the genetic and exposure-history diversity represented. Sampling involved blood alone; tissue repertoires likely differ.

This CDR3 comprises 13 residues. CDR1 and CDR2 (germline): GTSNPN, SVGIG (reference sequence). Trimming shortened V by 6 bases and J by 2 bases, and 11 bases separated the two germline ends. As for this clone: The antigen remains undetermined.

Sequenced material: naive CD4+ T cells sorted from blood. This sample's subset: CD45RA+ positively selected. The chain recombines TRBV30 with TRBJ1-3, with unresolved D. This receptor was taken from a man in his late teens or twenties in good health. In DNA, the CDR3 is TGTGCCTGTACCATAATGGCTGGAAACACCATATATTTT. Translated, it gives CACTIMAGNTIYF.